This TCR beta chain was captured in a study of blood T cell repertoires in COVID-19. About the research overall: T cells, B-cell-depleted T cells, or PBMCs supplied cDNA or gDNA.

Profiling relied on immunoSEQ multiplex PCR, and the TCRdb table lists in-frame clones only, not all of them. The sample shows 150,000 to 200,000 clones, 88% of them seen only once. This sequence originates from a woman under 30 who had recovered from COVID-19. Sequenced input: PBMCs or T cells enriched from blood (not recorded which).

This CDR3 is CASSFLTGGNTEAFF. CDR3 nucleotide sequence: TGCGCCAGCAGCTTTCTGACAGGGGGCAACACTGAAGCTTTCTTT. J is TRBJ1-1 and V is TRBV5-1; 10 positions match TRBD1. From germline, CDR1 is SGHRS and CDR2 YFSETQ. V trimming: 2 bases; J trimming: 2 bases; junction bases outside the gene matches: 3. This CDR3 region has 15 residues.